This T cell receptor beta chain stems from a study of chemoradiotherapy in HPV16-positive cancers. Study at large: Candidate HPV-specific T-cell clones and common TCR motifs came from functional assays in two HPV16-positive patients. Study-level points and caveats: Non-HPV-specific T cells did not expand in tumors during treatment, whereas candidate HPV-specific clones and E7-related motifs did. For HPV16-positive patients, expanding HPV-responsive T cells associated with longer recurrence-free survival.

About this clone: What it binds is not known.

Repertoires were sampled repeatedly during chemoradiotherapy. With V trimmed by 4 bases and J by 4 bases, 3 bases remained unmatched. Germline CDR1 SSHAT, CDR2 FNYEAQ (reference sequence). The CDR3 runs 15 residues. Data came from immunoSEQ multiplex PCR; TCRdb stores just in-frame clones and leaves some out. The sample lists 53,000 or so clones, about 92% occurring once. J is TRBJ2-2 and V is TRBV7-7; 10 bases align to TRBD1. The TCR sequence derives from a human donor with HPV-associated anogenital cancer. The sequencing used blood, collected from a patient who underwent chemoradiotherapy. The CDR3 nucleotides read TGTGCCAGCAGCTCCCGGACAGGGGGCACCGGGGAGCTGTTTTTT. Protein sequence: CASSSRTGGTGELFF.